The 4 T cell receptor beta chains below were found in one sample sequenced in a study of read filtering for tumor transcriptome and immune sequencing. From around 440 ng of RNA, a library with molecular barcoded alpha/delta and beta/gamma adaptors was made. TCRdb recomputed calls from the reads with MiXCR, one row per CDR3 protein. The sample lists 2,000 to 2,500 distinct CDR3 sequences, 50% to 75% seen once, with around 27% in the top ten. The specimen was a population of CD138-negative cells sorted from bone marrow. The receptors shown here come from a donor at least 40 years old with multiple myeloma. This table probably holds off-target reads from a library built for another chain.

In its sample, this clonotype is large. The gene calls are TRBV5-1 and TRBJ1-1; D remains unclear. This CDR3 contains 13 residues. V was clipped by 2 bases and J by 6 bases, with 11 bases between them. Germline assignment: CDR1 SGHRS and CDR2 YFSETQ. The CDR3: CASSLGGIAEAFF. The CDR3 DNA reads as TGCGCCAGCAGCTTAGGAGGGATCGCTGAAGCTTTCTTT. The full variable domain, completed using reference TRBV5-1 and TRBJ1-1, is KAGVTQTPRYLIKTRGQQVTLSCSPISGHRSVSWYQQTPGQGLQFLFEYFSETQRNKGNFPGRFSGRQFSNSRSEMNVSTLELGDSALYLCASSLGGIAEAFFGQGTRLTVV.

This clonotype showed up just a few times. The rearrangement uses TRBV29-1 and TRBJ2-7; TRBD2 matches 7 bases. The length of the CDR3 is 13 residues. Germline CDR1 reads SQVTM; CDR2 reads ANQGSEA. V gave up 1 base and J gave up 5 bases; unmatched junction bases: 5. CDR3 in DNA: TGCAGCGTTGAAGGGACTAGTCTCGACGAGCAGTACTTC. Encoded protein: CSVEGTSLDEQYF.

The V gene is TRBV5-1, the J gene TRBJ2-1; D is perhaps TRBD2 (5 bases). Germline CDR1 reads SGHRS; CDR2 reads YFSETQ. V shed 6 bases and J shed 4 bases, with 14 bases lying between them. The CDR3 sequence is 14 residues long. Written as DNA, the CDR3 is TGCGCCAGCACCGTCGGCGGGCCGTACAATGAGCAGTTCTTC. This encodes CASTVGGPYNEQFF.

This clonotype counts as large. The V gene is TRBV7-2, the J gene TRBJ2-3; TRBD2 matches 7 bases. The J segment lost 1 base and the V segment lost 1 base, leaving 2 bases of the junction unmatched. This CDR3 is built from 15 residues. Germline-derived CDR1 and CDR2 are SGHTA and FQGNSA. CDR3 residues: CASSLDAGGTDTQYF. The CDR3 nucleotides read TGTGCCAGCAGCTTAGATGCGGGGGGCACAGATACGCAGTATTTT.